This entry features one T cell receptor (beta chain) sequence. What it recognizes is unknown. The repertoire was sequenced with immunoSEQ multiplex PCR; TCRdb's copy has only in-frame clones and lacks some. This sample yields about 120,000 clones, of which 50% to 65% are seen a single time; 30% to 45% belongs to the top ten. The data originate from a study of cytotoxic CD8 clonotypes in ibrutinib-treated CLL. The CDR3 sequence is 15 residues long. CDR1 is SGHTA and CDR2 is FQGNSA in the germline V gene. V was cut by 0 bases and J by 2 bases, with 9 bases left in between. Study-wide points: Having risen at ibrutinib response, clonality had fallen back toward baseline by progression.

J is TRBJ2-3 and V is TRBV7-2; D call uncertain. Sequences were derived from PBMCs, sampled after 24 months of ibrutinib treatment. This clonotype originated in a human donor with chronic lymphocytic leukemia. DNA of the CDR3: TGTGCCAGCAGCTTAGCCGGCCGAGTCACAGATACGCAGTATTTT. Translation: CASSLAGRVTDTQYF.